This record looks at one T cell receptor beta chain sequence and its context. Its antigen is currently unknown. The record originates from a study of regulatory and conventional T cells in RAG deficiency. Regarding the study as a whole: RAG-deficient patients showed markedly lower Shannon entropy and higher Simpson indices than control T-cell subsets. Omenn patients showed >90% Treg-Tconv overlap and shorter CDR3 lengths.

Regulatory T cells were sorted from blood as CD4+ CD25-high CD127-low cells. CDR3 length: 13 residues. V lost 8 bases to trimming and J lost 2 bases, with 11 bases between them. Germline V gene data show CDR1 as WSHSY and CDR2 as SAAADI. Produced via immunoSEQ multiplex PCR; TCRdb's table is partial and in-frame only. The table has tens of thousands of clones, over 80% seen once. These data also featured in a second study, about regulatory T cells. This second study says: Amplification used 52 TRBV primers and 13 TRBJ primers.

The chain couples TRBV10-2 to TRBJ2-3, with D hard to call. The specimen sequenced was Tregs sorted from blood. This TCR was recovered from a human donor in good health. CDR3 region: CASLGPPTDTQYF. In DNA form, the CDR3 reads TGCGCCAGCCTTGGGCCTCCCACAGATACGCAGTATTTT.